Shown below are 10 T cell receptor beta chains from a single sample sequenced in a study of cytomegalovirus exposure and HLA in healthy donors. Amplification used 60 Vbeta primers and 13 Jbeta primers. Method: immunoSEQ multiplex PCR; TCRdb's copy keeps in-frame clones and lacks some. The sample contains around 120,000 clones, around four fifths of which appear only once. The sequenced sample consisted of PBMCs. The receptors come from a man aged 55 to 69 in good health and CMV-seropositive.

CDR3 in amino acids: CASSQDLWTSGISYEQYF. In DNA form, the CDR3 reads TGTGCCAGCAGCCAAGATTTGTGGACTAGCGGGATCTCCTACGAGCAGTACTTC. The rearrangement joins TRBV4-2 to TRBJ2-7; TRBD2 aligns across 12 bases. Per germline, CDR1 LGHNA and CDR2 YNFKEQ. V lost 0 bases to trimming and J lost 0 bases; unmatched junction nucleotides: 6. The CDR3 length is 18 residues.

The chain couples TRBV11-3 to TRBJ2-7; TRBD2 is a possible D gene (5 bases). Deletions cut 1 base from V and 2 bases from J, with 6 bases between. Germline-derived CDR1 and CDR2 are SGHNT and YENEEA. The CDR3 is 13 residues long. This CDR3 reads CASSLGGTYEQYF. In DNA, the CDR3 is TGTGCCAGCAGCTTAGGAGGGACCTACGAGCAGTACTTC.

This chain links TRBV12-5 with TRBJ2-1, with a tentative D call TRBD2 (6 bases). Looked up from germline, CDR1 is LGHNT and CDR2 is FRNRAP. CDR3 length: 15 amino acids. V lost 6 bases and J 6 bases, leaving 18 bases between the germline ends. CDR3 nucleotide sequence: TGTGCTAGTGGGGATAGCGGACGTTCGGGCAATGAGCAGTTCTTC. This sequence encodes CASGDSGRSGNEQFF.

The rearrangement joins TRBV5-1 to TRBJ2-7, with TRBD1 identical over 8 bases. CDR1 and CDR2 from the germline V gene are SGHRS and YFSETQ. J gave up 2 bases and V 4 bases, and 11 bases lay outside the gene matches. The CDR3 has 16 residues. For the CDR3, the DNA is TGCGCCAGCAGCCTGGCTATGGACAGGGTGGCCTACGAGCAGTACTTC. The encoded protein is CASSLAMDRVAYEQYF.

CDR3 coding DNA: TGTGCCAGCAGACCACCGGACAGGCATGGCTACACCTTC. This codes for CASRPPDRHGYTF. The genes are TRBV5-4 and TRBJ1-2; 7 bases agree with TRBD1. The CDR3 has 13 residues. The V gene end was trimmed by 5 bases and the J gene end by 6 bases; junction bases not matched to a gene: 7. The germline CDR1 and CDR2 sequences are SGHNT and YYREEE (reference sequence).

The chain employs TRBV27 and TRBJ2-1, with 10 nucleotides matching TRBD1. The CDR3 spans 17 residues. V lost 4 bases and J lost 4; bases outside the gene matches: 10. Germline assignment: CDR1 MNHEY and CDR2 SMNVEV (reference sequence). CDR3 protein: CASSWTGGFGIYNEQFF. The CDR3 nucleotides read TGTGCCAGCAGTTGGACAGGGGGGTTTGGGATATACAATGAGCAGTTCTTC.

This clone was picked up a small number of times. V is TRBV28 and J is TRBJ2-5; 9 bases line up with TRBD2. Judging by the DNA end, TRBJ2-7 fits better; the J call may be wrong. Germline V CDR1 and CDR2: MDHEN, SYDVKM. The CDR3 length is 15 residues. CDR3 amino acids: CASSYPGLANYEQYF. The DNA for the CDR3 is TGTGCCAGCAGTTACCCGGGACTAGCCAACTACGAGCAGTACTTC.

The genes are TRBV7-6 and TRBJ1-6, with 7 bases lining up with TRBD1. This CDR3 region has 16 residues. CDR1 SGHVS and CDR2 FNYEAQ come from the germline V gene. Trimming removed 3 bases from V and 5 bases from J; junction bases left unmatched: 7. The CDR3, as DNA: TGTGCCAGCAGCTTTAACCAGGGGGGTCATAATTCACCCCTCCACTTT. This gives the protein CASSFNQGGHNSPLHF.

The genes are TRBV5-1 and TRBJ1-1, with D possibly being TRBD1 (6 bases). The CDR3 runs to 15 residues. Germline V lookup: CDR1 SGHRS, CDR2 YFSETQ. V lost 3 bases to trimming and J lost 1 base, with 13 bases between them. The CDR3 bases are TGCGCCAGCAGCTGGATACGAGGGGGGAACACTGAAGCTTTCTTT. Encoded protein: CASSWIRGGNTEAFF.

The CDR3 sequence: CASSLIVMAAGPYEQYF. The CDR3 coding sequence is TGTGCCAGCAGTTTAATCGTAATGGCGGCAGGGCCCTACGAGCAGTACTTC. The chain combines TRBV28 with TRBJ2-7; D is possibly TRBD1 (5 bases). Germline V gene lookup returns CDR1 MDHEN and CDR2 SYDVKM. Trimming pared 2 bases from V and 2 bases from J, leaving 19 bases between. The CDR3 contains 17 residues.